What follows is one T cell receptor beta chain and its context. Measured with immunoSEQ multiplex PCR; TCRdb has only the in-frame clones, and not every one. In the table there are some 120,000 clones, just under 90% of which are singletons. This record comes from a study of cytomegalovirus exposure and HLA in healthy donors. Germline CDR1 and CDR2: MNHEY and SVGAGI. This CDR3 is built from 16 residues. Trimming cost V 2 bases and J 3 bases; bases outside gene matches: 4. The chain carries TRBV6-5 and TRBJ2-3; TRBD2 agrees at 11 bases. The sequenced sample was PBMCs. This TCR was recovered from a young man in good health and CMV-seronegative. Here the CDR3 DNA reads TGTGCCAGCAGTTACCCTAGCGGGGGGAATACAGATACGCAGTATTTT. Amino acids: CASSYPSGGNTDTQYF.